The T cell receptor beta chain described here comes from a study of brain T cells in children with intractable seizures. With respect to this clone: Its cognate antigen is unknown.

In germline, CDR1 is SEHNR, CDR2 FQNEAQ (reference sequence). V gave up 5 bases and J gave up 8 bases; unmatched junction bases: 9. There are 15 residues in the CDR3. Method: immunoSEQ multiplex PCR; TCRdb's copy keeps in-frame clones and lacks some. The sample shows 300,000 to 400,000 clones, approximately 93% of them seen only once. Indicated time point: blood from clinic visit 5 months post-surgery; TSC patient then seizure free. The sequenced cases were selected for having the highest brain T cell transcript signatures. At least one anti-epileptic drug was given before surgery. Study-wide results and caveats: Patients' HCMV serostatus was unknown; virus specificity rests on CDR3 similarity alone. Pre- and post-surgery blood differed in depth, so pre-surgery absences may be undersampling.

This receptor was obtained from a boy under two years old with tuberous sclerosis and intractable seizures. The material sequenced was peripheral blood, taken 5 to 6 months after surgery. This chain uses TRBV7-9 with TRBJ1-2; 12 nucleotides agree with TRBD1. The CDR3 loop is CASSLGQGAIEGYTF. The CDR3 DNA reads TGTGCCAGCAGCCTGGGACAGGGGGCTATTGAGGGCTACACCTTC.